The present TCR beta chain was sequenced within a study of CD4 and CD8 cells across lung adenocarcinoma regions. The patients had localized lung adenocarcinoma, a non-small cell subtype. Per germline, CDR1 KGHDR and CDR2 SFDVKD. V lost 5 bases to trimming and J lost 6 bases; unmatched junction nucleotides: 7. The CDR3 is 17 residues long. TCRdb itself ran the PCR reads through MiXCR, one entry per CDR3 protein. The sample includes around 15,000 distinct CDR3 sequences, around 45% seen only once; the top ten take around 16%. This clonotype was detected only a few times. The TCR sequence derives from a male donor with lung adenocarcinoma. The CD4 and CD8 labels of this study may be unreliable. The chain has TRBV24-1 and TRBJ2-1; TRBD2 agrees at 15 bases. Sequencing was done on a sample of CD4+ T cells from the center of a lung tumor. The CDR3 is CATSVGTSGRLTNEQFF. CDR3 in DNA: TGTGCCACCAGTGTCGGGACTAGCGGGAGGTTGACCAATGAGCAGTTCTTC.